The T cell receptor beta chain under discussion was sequenced for a study of early T cells in non-severe SARS-CoV-2 infection. Turning to the study itself: Sequenced material consisted of bulk RNA (from unsorted whole blood), and chains were unpaired. Study outcomes and limitations: The VDJdb matching leaned toward anti-spike CD8 responses and overlooked private and CD4 specificities.

This clonotype showed up many times. Antigen unknown. This CDR3 has 13 amino acids. Germline loops: CDR1 DFQATT, CDR2 SNEGSKA (reference sequence). V lost 3 bases and J lost 3; bases outside the gene matches: 3. Researchers attached unique molecular identifiers to individual cDNA molecules. One entry per CDR3 protein results from TCRdb running MiXCR on the 5' RACE reads. The data contain about 50,000 distinct CDR3 sequences, 5% to 5.5% of them singletons. The chain links TRBV20-1 to TRBJ2-3; 7 bases line up with TRBD2. This TCR came from an adult who was a healthcare worker with PCR-confirmed SARS-CoV-2 infection or an uninfected control (not recorded which). The sample was whole blood, taken at baseline. CDR3 sequence reads: CSARWGGTDTQYF. In nucleotides, the CDR3 is TGCAGTGCTAGGTGGGGGGGGACAGATACGCAGTATTTT.